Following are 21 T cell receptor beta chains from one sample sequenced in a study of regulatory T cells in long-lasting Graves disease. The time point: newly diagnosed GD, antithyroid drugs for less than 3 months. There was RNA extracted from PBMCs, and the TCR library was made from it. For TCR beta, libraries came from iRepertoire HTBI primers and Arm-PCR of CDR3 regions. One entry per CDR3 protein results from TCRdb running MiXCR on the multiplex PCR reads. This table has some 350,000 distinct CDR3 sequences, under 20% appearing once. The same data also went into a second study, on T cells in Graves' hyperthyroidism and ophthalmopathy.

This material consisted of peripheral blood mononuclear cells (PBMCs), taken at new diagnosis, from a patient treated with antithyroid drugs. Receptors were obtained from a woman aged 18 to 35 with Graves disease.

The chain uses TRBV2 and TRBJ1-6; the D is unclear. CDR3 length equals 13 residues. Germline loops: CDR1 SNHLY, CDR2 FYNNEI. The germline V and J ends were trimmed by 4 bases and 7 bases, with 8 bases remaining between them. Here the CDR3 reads CASSGGVNSPLHF. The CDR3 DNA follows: TGTGCCAGCAGTGGAGGAGTCAATTCACCCCTCCACTTT.

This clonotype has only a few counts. The CDR3: CASRVTGTAEAFF. The CDR3 DNA reads as TGTGCCAGCAGGGTGACAGGCACCGCTGAAGCTTTCTTT. The chain employs TRBV28 and TRBJ1-1; tentatively, D is TRBD1 (6 bases). Trimming took 6 bases from V and 6 from J, leaving 14 bases between them. The CDR3 is 13 residues long. Germline CDR1 reads MDHEN; CDR2 reads SYDVKM.

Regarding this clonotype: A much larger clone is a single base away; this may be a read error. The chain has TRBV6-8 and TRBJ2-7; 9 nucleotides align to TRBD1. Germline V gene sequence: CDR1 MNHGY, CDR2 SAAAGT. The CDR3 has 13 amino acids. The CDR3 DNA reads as TGTGCCAGCAGGGCTGGGACAGGGTACGAGCAGTGCTTC. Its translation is CASRAGTGYEQCF.

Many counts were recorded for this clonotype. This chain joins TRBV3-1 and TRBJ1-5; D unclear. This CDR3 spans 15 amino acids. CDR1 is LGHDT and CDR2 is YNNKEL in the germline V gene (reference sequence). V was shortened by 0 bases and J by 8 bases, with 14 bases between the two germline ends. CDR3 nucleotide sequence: TGTGCCAGCAGCCAAGACCTAGGCACCGGAGAGCCCCAGCATTTT. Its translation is CASSQDLGTGEPQHF.

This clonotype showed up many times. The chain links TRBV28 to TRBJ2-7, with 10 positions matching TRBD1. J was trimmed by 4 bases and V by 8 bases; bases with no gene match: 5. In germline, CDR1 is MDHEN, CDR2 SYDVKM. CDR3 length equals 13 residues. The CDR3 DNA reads TGTGCCAGCCAAGGACAGGGGGTGTACGAGCAGTACTTC. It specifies CASQGQGVYEQYF. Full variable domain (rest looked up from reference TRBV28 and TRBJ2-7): DVKVTQSSRYLVKRTGEKVFLECVQDMDHENMFWYRQDPGLGLRLIYFSYDVKMKEKGDIPEGYSVSREKKERFSLILESASTNQTSMYLCASQGQGVYEQYFGPGTRLTVT.

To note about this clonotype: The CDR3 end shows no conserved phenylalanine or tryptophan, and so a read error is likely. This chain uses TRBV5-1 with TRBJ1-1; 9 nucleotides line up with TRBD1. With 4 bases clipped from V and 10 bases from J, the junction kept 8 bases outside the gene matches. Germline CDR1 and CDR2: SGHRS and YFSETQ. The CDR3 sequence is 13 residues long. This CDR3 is CASSATGGWSAFL. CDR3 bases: TGCGCCAGCAGCGCAACAGGGGGCTGGTCAGCTTTCCTT.

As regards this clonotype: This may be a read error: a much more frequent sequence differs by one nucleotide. This chain's CDR3 is CASRRTGPHCEQYF. CDR3 nucleotides: TGTGCCAGCAGGCGGACAGGGCCCCACTGCGAGCAGTACTTC. This chain links TRBV12-3 or TRBV12-4 with TRBJ2-7; 8 bases line up with TRBD1. The ends lost 6 bases at V and 6 bases at J; junction bases unmatched: 10. CDR3 length equals 14 residues.

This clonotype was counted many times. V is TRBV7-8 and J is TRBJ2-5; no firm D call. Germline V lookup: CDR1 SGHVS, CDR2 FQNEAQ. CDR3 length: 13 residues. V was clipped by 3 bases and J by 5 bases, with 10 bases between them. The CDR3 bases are TGTGCCAGCAGCTTTTTGGGATCCGAGACCCAGTACTTC. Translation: CASSFLGSETQYF.

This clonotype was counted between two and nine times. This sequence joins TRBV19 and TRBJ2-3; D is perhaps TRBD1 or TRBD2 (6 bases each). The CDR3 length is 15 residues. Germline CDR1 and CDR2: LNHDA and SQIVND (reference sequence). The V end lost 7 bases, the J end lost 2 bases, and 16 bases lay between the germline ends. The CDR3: CASTSLWGATDTQYF. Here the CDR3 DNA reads TGTGCCAGTACCTCTTTGTGGGGGGCCACAGATACGCAGTATTTT.

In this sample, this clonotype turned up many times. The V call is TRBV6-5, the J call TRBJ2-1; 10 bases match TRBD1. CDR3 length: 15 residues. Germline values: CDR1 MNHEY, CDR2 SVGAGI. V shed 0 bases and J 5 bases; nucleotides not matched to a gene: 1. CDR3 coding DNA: TGTGCCAGCAGTTACTCGGACAGGGGGGACAATGAGCAGTTCTTC. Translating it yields CASSYSDRGDNEQFF.

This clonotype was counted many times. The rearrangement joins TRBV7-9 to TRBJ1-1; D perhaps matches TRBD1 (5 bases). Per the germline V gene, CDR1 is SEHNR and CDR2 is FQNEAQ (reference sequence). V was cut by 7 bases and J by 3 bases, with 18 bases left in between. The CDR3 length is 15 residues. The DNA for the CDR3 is TGTGCCAGCACCCCACCCCAGGGCTTGGACACTGAAGCTTTCTTT. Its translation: CASTPPQGLDTEAFF.

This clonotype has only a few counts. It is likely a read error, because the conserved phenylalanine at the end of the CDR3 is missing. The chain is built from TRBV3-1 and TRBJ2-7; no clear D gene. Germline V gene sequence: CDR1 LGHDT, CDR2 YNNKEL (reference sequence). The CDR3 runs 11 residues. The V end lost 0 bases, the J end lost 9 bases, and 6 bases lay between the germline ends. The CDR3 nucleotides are TGTGCCAGCAGCCAAGATAGGACGCAGTACCTC. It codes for CASSQDRTQYL.

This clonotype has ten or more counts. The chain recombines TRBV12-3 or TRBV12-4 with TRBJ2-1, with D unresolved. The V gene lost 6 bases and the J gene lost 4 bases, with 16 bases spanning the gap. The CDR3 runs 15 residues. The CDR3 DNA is TGTGCCAGCAGCCCCGACGGACCCCGATACAATGAGCAGTTCTTC. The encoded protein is CASSPDGPRYNEQFF.

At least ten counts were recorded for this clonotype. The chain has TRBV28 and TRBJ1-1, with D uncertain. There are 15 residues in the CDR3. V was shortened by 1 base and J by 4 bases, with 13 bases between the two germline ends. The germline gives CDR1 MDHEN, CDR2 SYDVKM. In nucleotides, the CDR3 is TGTGCCAGCAGTTTATTGAGTACTGAGGGCACTGAAGCTTTCTTT. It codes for CASSLLSTEGTEAFF.

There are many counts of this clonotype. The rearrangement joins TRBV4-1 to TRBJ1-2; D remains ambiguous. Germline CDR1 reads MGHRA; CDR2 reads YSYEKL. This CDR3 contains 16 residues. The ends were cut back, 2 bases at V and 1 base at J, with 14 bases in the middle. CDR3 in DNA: TGCGCCAGCAGCCAACCCTTAGCGGGCAGTAACTATGGCTACACCTTC. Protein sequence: CASSQPLAGSNYGYTF.

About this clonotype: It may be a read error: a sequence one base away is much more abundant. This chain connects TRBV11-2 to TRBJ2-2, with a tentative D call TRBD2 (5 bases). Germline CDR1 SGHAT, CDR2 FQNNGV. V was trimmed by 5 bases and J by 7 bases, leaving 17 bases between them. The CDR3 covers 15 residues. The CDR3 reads CASSPRFRGNGELFF. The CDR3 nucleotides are TGTGCCAGCAGCCCACGTTTCCGGGGAAACGGGGAGCTGTTTTTT.

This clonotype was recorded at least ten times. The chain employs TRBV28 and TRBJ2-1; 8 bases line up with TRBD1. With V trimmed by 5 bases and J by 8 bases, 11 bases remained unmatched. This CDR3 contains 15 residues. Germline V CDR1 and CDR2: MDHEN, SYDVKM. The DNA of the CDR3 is TGTGCCAGCAGTCCCGCCTTGACAGGGGTGGATGAGCAGTTCTTC. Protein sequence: CASSPALTGVDEQFF.

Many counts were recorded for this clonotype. CDR3 bases: TGTGCCAGCAGCCAAGATCTCGGACAGGGAGGCTATGGCTACACCTTC. Translation: CASSQDLGQGGYGYTF. This chain uses TRBV3-1 with TRBJ1-2, with 8 positions matching TRBD1. This CDR3 spans 16 amino acids. Germline-derived CDR1 and CDR2 are LGHDT and YNNKEL (reference sequence). V lost 0 bases and J lost 4; bases outside the gene matches: 7.

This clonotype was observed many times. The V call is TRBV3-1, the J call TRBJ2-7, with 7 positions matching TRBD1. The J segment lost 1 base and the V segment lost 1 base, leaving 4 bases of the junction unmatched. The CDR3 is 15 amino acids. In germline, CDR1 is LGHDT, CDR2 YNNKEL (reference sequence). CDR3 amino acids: CASSQVADRSYEQYF. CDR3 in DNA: TGTGCCAGCAGCCAAGTTGCGGACAGGTCCTACGAGCAGTACTTC.

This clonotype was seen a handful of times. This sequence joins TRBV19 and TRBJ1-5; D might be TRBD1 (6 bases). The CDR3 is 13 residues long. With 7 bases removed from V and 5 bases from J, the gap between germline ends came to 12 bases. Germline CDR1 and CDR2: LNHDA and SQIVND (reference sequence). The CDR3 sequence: CASNLQGYQPQHF. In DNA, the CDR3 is TGTGCCAGTAATTTACAGGGTTATCAGCCCCAGCATTTT.

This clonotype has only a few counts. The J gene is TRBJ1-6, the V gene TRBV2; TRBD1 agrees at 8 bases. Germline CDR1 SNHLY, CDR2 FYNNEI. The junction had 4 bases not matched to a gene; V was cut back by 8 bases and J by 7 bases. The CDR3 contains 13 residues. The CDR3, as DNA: TGTGCCAGCCAGGGACAGGAGAATTCACCCCTCCACTTT. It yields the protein CASQGQENSPLHF.